The source of this T cell receptor beta chain is a study of response to subunit inactivated influenza vaccine. Trimming at V came to 5 bases and at J to 4 bases, leaving 4 bases not matched to a gene. This CDR3 contains 15 residues. TCRdb re-called the RT-PCR reads through MiXCR, storing one row per CDR3 protein. The sample has 700,000 to 800,000 distinct CDR3 sequences, around 18% seen once; the top ten hold approximately 10%. This clonotype was detected a few times. The chain carries TRBV12-3 or TRBV12-4 and TRBJ2-5; 13 bases are a match to TRBD2. Here the sequenced sample was PBMCs from blood, taken around 5 days after vaccination. The source of this sequence is a man aged 45-65 years who received an inactivated influenza vaccine. The DNA of the CDR3 is TGTGCCAGCAGTATCGGGACTAGCGGGATAGAGACCCAGTACTTC. Translating it yields CASSIGTSGIETQYF.